In this sample, the clone carrying this TCR beta chain turned up many times. Its antigen is unidentified. What was amplified from RNA transcripts were TCR beta CDR3 regions. First-round RT-PCR of the TCR CDR3 relied on the HTBI primer set. TCRdb re-called the multiplex PCR reads through MiXCR, storing one row per CDR3 protein. Of under 700,000 distinct CDR3 sequences in the sample, 16% were seen once. This specimen comes from a study of T cells in Graves' hyperthyroidism and ophthalmopathy. Per germline, CDR1 SGHVS and CDR2 FQNEAQ. Trimming cost V 2 bases and J 1 base; bases outside gene matches: 16. The CDR3 consists of 20 residues. General study findings and limits: With a median lead of 6.5 months before onset, the model predicted ophthalmopathy.

Newly diagnosed hyperthyroidism patients aged 18 to 65 years had disease lasting under 2 months. The rearrangement uses TRBV7-8 and TRBJ2-1; 8 bases fit TRBD2. The source is a young woman with Graves' hyperthyroidism. The sequencing input was blood. CDR3 coding DNA: TGTGCCAGCAGCTTACAAAATTCGCTAGCGGGCCCGTGGTCCTACAATGAGCAGTTCTTC. Translating it yields CASSLQNSLAGPWSYNEQFF. The complete variable domain, with remaining parts taken from reference TRBV7-8 and TRBJ2-1, reads GAGVSQSPRYKVAKRGQDVALRCDPISGHVSLFWYQQALGQGPEFLTYFQNEAQLDKSGLPSDRFFAERPEGSVSTLKIQRTQQEDSAVYLCASSLQNSLAGPWSYNEQFFGPGTRLTVL.